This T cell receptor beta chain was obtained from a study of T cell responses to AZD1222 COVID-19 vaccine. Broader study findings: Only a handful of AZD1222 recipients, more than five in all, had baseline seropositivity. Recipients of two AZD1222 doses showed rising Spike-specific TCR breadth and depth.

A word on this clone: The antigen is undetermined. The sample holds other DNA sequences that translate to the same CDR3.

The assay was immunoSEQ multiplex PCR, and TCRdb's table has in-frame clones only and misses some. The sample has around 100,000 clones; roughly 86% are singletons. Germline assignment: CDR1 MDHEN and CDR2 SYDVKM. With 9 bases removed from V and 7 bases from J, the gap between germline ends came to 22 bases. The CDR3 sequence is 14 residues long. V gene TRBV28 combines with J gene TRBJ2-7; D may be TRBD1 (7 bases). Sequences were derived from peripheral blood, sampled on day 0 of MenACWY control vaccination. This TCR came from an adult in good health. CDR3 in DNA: TGTGCCAGGCAACCAGGGGGGCCCCACTGGGAGCAGTACTTC. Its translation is CARQPGGPHWEQYF. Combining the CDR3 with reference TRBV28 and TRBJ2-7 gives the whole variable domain DVKVTQSSRYLVKRTGEKVFLECVQDMDHENMFWYRQDPGLGLRLIYFSYDVKMKEKGDIPEGYSVSREKKERFSLILESASTNQTSMYLCARQPGGPHWEQYFGPGTRLTVT.